The 14 T cell receptor beta chains in this list originate from one sample, sequenced in a study of T cells in localized non-small cell lung cancer. Repertoires were generated with immunoSEQ multiplex PCR, while TCRdb's copy carries only in-frame clones and drops some. Here the sample spans roughly 20,000 clones, roughly 84% being singletons. The material sequenced was peripheral blood, taken before any cancer treatment. All receptors come from a man aged 35-69 years with stage I lung adenocarcinoma.

Comments on this clone: An end of the junction does not agree with germline; a read error may underlie this. This sequence joins TRBV10-2 and TRBJ2-1, with D unresolved. Germline V gene data show CDR1 as WSHSY and CDR2 as SAAADI. The CDR3 spans 13 residues. CDR3 DNA sequence: TGCACCAGCAGTGCGAACCCGTCGAATGAGCAGTTCTTC. It codes for CTSSANPSNEQFF.

The chain combines TRBV19 with TRBJ2-7, with D perhaps matching TRBD1 (5 bases). Per the germline V gene, CDR1 is LNHDA and CDR2 is SQIVND (reference sequence). V dropped 4 bases and J dropped 1 base, with 11 bases sitting between them. The CDR3 consists of 14 residues. The DNA of the CDR3 is TGTGCCAGTAGTACCAATACAGGATCCTACGAGCAGTACTTC. Translating gives CASSTNTGSYEQYF. The full variable domain, its missing parts supplied by reference TRBV19 and TRBJ2-7, is DGGITQSPKYLFRKEGQNVTLSCEQNLNHDAMYWYRQDPGQGLRLIYYSQIVNDFQKGDIAEGYSVSREKKESFPLTVTSAQKNPTAFYLCASSTNTGSYEQYFGPGTRLTVT.

The chain is built from TRBV7-2 and TRBJ2-2; D is perhaps TRBD2 (5 bases). V lost 3 bases and J lost 4, with 12 bases in between. The length of the CDR3 is 15 residues. The germline CDR1 and CDR2 sequences are SGHTA and FQGNSA. CDR3 amino acids: CASSFSSGSTGELFF. The CDR3 nucleotides read TGTGCCAGCAGCTTCAGCAGCGGCTCCACCGGGGAGCTGTTTTTT.

This clone has more than one count but fewer than ten. The chain couples TRBV2 to TRBJ2-7, with D tentatively TRBD1 (5 bases). V lost 7 bases and J lost 6, with 13 bases in between. The CDR3 consists of 12 residues. Germline CDR1 is SNHLY and CDR2 is FYNNEI. This CDR3 is CASTRVPGEQYF. CDR3 nucleotide sequence: TGTGCCAGCACCAGGGTTCCGGGCGAGCAGTACTTC.

The chain employs TRBV7-9 and TRBJ1-2; D remains ambiguous. Trimming cost V 1 base and J 7 bases, with 4 bases left between them. This CDR3 is built from 11 residues. Germline CDR1 and CDR2: SEHNR and FQNEAQ (reference sequence). CDR3 loop: CASSLGLGYTF. For the CDR3, the DNA is TGTGCCAGCAGCTTAGGGCTTGGCTACACCTTC.

The J gene is TRBJ2-1, the V gene TRBV15; TRBD2 aligns across 7 bases. The CDR3 is 16 amino acids. The germline CDR1 and CDR2 sequences are LNHNV and YYDKDF (reference sequence). V lost 2 bases, J lost 8 bases, and 12 bases stayed unmatched. The CDR3 bases are TGTGCCACCAGCAGATCCTTTGAAGGACTAGAACATGAGCAGTTCTTC. Translated, it gives CATSRSFEGLEHEQFF.

This chain links TRBV5-4 with TRBJ2-3; TRBD1 matches at 7 bases. J lost 4 bases, V lost 1 base, and 6 bases had no gene match. This CDR3 region has 15 residues. Germline V gene data show CDR1 as SGHNT and CDR2 as YYREEE (reference sequence). CDR3 sequence: CASSLQGGDADTQYF. The DNA of the CDR3 is TGTGCCAGCAGCTTGCAAGGGGGCGACGCAGATACGCAGTATTTT.

This CDR3 is CAISDSSGANVLTF. DNA for the CDR3: TGTGCCATCAGTGACAGCTCTGGGGCCAACGTCCTGACTTTC. The V call is TRBV10-3, the J call TRBJ2-6; no clear D gene. The germline V gene encodes CDR1 ENHRY and CDR2 SYGVKD. Trimming cost V 3 bases and J 0 bases, with 3 bases left between them. The CDR3 sequence is 14 residues long.

This rearrangement joins TRBV1 to TRBJ2-7. TRBV1 is a known pseudogene. The CDR3 runs to 18 residues. CDR3 coding DNA: TGCACCAGCAGCCAAGCTATGGGGACCCACTCCAACCCCTACGAGCAGTACTTC. Its protein product is CTSSQAMGTHSNPYEQYF.

The J gene is TRBJ1-5, the V gene TRBV5-8; D is perhaps TRBD1 (5 bases). Per germline, CDR1 SGHTS and CDR2 YDEGEE. This CDR3 has 15 amino acids. The V gene lost 3 bases and the J gene lost 4 bases, with 14 bases spanning the gap. CDR3 residues: CASSSEGLRNQPQHF. The DNA of the CDR3 is TGTGCCAGCAGCTCGGAGGGGTTAAGGAATCAGCCCCAGCATTTT. The entire variable domain, with the rest obtained from reference TRBV5-8 and TRBJ1-5, is as follows: EAGVTQSPTHLIKTRGQQATLRCSPISGHTSVYWYQQALGLGLQFLLWYDEGEERNRGNFPPRFSGRQFPNYSSELNVNALELEDSALYLCASSSEGLRNQPQHFGDGTRLSIL.

The chain is built from TRBV30 and TRBJ1-5; 7 bases align to TRBD1. V shed 4 bases and J 7 bases; nucleotides not matched to a gene: 10. This CDR3 has 14 amino acids. CDR1 is GTSNPN and CDR2 is SVGIG in the germline V gene (reference sequence). The CDR3 loop reads CAWNLKGGGQPQHF. The CDR3 DNA reads as TGTGCCTGGAATTTAAAAGGGGGCGGCCAGCCCCAGCATTTT.

V usage is TRBV18 and J usage is TRBJ2-1; 7 bases are shared with TRBD2. The CDR3 sequence is 12 residues long. V shed 6 bases, J shed 7 bases, and the junction held 3 bases outside the gene matches. Germline lookup yields CDR1 KGHSH and CDR2 LQKENI. The CDR3 is CASSSGGNEQFF. In nucleotides, the CDR3 is TGTGCCAGCTCTTCGGGGGGAAATGAGCAGTTCTTC.

The gene calls are TRBV28 and TRBJ2-2; a possible D gene is TRBD1 (6 bases). The germline V gene has CDR1 MDHEN and CDR2 SYDVKM. CDR3 length: 18 residues. The V end lost 6 bases, the J end lost 0 bases, and 20 bases lay between the germline ends. CDR3 bases: TGTGCCAGCAGACACCGACTGGGGGCAGGGCCGAACACCGGGGAGCTGTTTTTT. It is translated as CASRHRLGAGPNTGELFF.

CDR3 nucleotides: TGTGCCTGGAGTGAGGCGGGAGGGCCCTCGGGAGATACGCAGTATTTT. Its translation: CAWSEAGGPSGDTQYF. This chain joins TRBV30 and TRBJ2-3; 9 bases map to TRBD2. The germline CDR1 and CDR2 sequences are GTSNPN and SVGIG (reference sequence). The CDR3 loop spans 16 amino acids. With 1 base clipped from V and 5 bases from J, the junction kept 10 bases outside the gene matches.